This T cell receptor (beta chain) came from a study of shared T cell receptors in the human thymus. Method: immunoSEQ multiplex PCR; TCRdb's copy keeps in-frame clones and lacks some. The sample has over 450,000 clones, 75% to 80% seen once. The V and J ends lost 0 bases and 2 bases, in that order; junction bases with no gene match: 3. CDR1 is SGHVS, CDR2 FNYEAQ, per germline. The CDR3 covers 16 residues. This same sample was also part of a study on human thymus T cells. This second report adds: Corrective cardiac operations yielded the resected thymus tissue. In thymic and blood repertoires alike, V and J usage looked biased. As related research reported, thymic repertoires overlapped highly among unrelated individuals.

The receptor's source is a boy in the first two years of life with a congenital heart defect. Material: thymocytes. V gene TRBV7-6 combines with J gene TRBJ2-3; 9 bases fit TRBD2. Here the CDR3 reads CASSLARLADTDTQYF. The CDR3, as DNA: TGTGCCAGCAGCTTAGCCCGACTAGCGGACACAGATACGCAGTATTTT.